This T cell receptor beta chain was identified during a study of T cell repertoires in cytomegalovirus infection. Overall study context: Evidence of both CMV infection and a matching HLA type came from public TCR beta signatures.

The CDR3 totals 16 residues. Germline CDR1 is SGHTA and CDR2 is FQGNSA. Trimming shortened V by 1 base and J by 5 bases, and 17 bases separated the two germline ends. At least ten counts were recorded for this clonotype. Antigen specificity is unknown. TCRdb analysed the reads with MiXCR anew, one entry per CDR3 protein. The table shows 250,000 or so distinct CDR3 sequences, with 9% to 15% occurring only once. General observations from the study: Dominant in the ex vivo response were TCR beta clonotypes restricted by HLA-C and specific for CMV. Cumulative frequency of public TCR beta families picked out carriers of CMV plus the relevant HLA.

Material for sequencing was PBMCs. This chain connects TRBV7-2 to TRBJ1-1; maybe TRBD1 (6 bases). The source of this sequence is a human donor in good health (CMV status not recorded). Some clones in this sample may be carry-over from other donors' samples. CDR3 nucleotide sequence: TGTGCCAGCAGCTTAGAGCTATTGGGGGCGGTAACTGAAGCTTTCTTT. Translation gives CASSLELLGAVTEAFF.